A selection of T cell receptor beta chains follows, all from one sample in a study of cytomegalovirus exposure and HLA in healthy donors. Repertoires were generated with immunoSEQ multiplex PCR, while TCRdb's copy carries only in-frame clones and drops some. The sample lists around 180,000 clones; about 80% were seen once. Sequenced: PBMCs. The source is a woman under 30 in good health and CMV-seropositive. Both conserved end residues are part of each CDR3. A D gene is named only where the DNA matches it firmly. Only part of the rows carry a size: once, few, many, or a class if the clone is expanded.

16 | TRBJ2-5 | TRBV11-3 | . | . | TGTGCCAGCAGCCCTACCGAGGGAGTCGGTAGGGAGACCCAGTACTTC | CASSPTEGVGRETQYF
16 | TRBJ2-7 | TRBV7-9 | TRBD1 | . | TGTGCCAGCAGCTTAGATGGGGGACAGGGGTCCTACGAGCAGTACTTC | CASSLDGGQGSYEQYF
15 | TRBJ1-5 | TRBV19 | TRBD1 | . | TGTGCCAGTAGTATCAAGACAGGGGGCAATCAGCCCCAGCATTTT | CASSIKTGGNQPQHF
14 | TRBJ2-1 | TRBV10-3 | TRBD2 | few | TGTGCCATCAGTGTTAGCGGGTCCTACAATGAGCAGTTCTTC | CAISVSGSYNEQFF
15 | TRBJ2-5 | TRBV30 | TRBD1 | . | TGTGCCTGGAGCCCCGGGACAGGGGGCGGAGAGACCCAGTACTTC | CAWSPGTGGGETQYF
15 | TRBJ2-2 | TRBV9 | . | . | TGTGCCAGCAGCGTAGCGGGGATTCACACCGGGGAGCTGTTTTTT | CASSVAGIHTGELFF
15 | TRBJ1-5 | TRBV6-5 | . | once | TGTGCCAGCAGTTACTCGATAGGACTCAATCAGCCCCAGCATTTT | CASSYSIGLNQPQHF
17 | TRBJ2-1 | TRBV4-2 | TRBD2 | once | TGTGCCAGCAGCCACACGACTAGCGGGGGGCTAACCGATGAGCAGTTCTTC | CASSHTTSGGLTDEQFF
14 | TRBJ2-7 | TRBV30 | . | once | TGTGCCGGCCGGGACACCCGAATCTCCTACGAGCAGTACTTC | CAGRDTRISYEQYF
14 | TRBJ1-6 | TRBV13 | . | . | TGTGCCAGCAGCTTAGACAGGGCAGACTCACCCCTCCACTTT | CASSLDRADSPLHF
11 | TRBJ2-3 | TRBV11-3 | . | . | TGTGCCAGCACCCACACAGATACGCAGTATTTT | CASTHTDTQYF
16 | TRBJ2-2 | TRBV5-1 | TRBD2 | . | TGCGCCAGCAGCTTGGTTGCGGGGGGGCCTTCCGGGGAGCTGTTTTTT | CASSLVAGGPSGELFF
16 | TRBJ2-2 | TRBV18 | . | . | TGTGCCAGCTCACCCCCGGTTGAAGGGGTCCCCGGGGAGCTGTTTTTT | CASSPPVEGVPGELFF
13 | TRBJ1-3 | TRBV28 | TRBD1 | . | TGTGCCAGCAGGAGCAGGGGGGGAAACACCATATATTTT | CASRSRGGNTIYF
13 | TRBJ1-1 | TRBV14 | . | . | TGTGCCAGCAGCCAAGATTGGAGGACTGAAGCTTTCTTT | CASSQDWRTEAFF
16 | TRBJ2-3 | TRBV28 | TRBD2 | once | TGTGCCAGCAGTTTAGCCGGGACTAGCGGCACAGATACGCAGTATTTT | CASSLAGTSGTDTQYF
17 | TRBJ2-7 | TRBV11-2 | TRBD1 | . | TGTGCCAGCAGCTTAGATCTATCGGGCAGGGGGCTATACGAGCAGTACTTC | CASSLDLSGRGLYEQYF
14 | TRBJ2-1 | TRBV19 | . | . | TGTGCCAGTAATCGAGGGGGAAACTACAATGAGCAGTTCTTC | CASNRGGNYNEQFF
16 | TRBJ1-5 | TRBV4-1 | . | . | TGCGCCAGCAGCCCCCGACAGGCCTATAGCAATCAGCCCCAGCATTTT | CASSPRQAYSNQPQHF
14 | TRBJ1-4 | TRBV5-1 | . | . | TGCGCCAGCAGCTGGGACAAGGCTAATGAAAAACTGTTTTTT | CASSWDKANEKLFF
11 | TRBJ1-1 | TRBV20-1 | . | once | TGCAGTGCCCCGGTTAACACTGAAGCTTTCTTT | CSAPVNTEAFF
17 | TRBJ2-2 | TRBV4-2 | TRBD2 | . | TGTGCCAGCAGCCAATCTTTTGGGGGGGCGAACACCGGGGAGCTGTTTTTT | CASSQSFGGANTGELFF